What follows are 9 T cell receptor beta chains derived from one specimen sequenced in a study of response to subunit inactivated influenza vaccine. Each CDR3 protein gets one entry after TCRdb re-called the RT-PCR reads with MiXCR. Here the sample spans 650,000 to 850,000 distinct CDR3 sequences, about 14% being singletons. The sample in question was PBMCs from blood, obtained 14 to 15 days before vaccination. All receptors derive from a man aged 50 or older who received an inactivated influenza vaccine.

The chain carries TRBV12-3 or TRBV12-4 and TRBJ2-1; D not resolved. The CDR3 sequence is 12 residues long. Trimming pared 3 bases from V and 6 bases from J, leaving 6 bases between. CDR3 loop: CASSFVGNEQFF. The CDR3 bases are TGTGCCAGCAGTTTTGTTGGCAATGAGCAGTTCTTC.

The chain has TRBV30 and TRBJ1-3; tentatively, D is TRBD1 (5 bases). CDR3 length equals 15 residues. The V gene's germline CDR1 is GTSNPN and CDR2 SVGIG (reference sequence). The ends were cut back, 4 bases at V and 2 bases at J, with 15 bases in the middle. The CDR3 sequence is CAWTGTGVPGNTIYF. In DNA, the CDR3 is TGTGCCTGGACGGGGACCGGGGTTCCTGGAAACACCATATATTTT.

CDR3 coding DNA: TGCAGTGCTAGCATCGGGACGACCACAAATGAGCAGTTCTTC. It yields the protein CSASIGTTTNEQFF. This sequence joins TRBV20-1 and TRBJ2-1; D possibly uses TRBD1 or TRBD2 (5 bases each). V was clipped by 3 bases and J by 7 bases, with 16 bases between them. The length of the CDR3 is 14 residues. Looked up from germline, CDR1 is DFQATT and CDR2 is SNEGSKA (reference sequence).

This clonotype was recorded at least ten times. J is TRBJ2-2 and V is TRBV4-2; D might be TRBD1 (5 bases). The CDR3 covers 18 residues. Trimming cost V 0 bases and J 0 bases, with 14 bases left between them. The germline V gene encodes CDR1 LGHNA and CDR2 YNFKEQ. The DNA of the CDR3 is TGTGCCAGCAGCCAAGAGTTGCGCAGACAGACGAACACCGGGGAGCTGTTTTTT. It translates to CASSQELRRQTNTGELFF.

The CDR3 region is CASSPGGRLMNTEAFF. Here the CDR3 DNA reads TGTGCCAGCTCACCAGGAGGGCGGCTGATGAACACTGAAGCTTTCTTT. The rearrangement uses TRBV18 and TRBJ1-1, with D unresolved. Trimming removed 2 bases at V and 0 bases at J, with 13 bases between. The CDR3 totals 16 residues. Germline CDR1 reads KGHSH; CDR2 reads LQKENI.

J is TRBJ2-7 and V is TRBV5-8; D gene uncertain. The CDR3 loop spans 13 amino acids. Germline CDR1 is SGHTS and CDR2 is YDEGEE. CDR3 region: CASNGVSAYEQYF. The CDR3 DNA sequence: TGTGCTTCGAATGGGGTGTCGGCCTACGAGCAGTACTTC.

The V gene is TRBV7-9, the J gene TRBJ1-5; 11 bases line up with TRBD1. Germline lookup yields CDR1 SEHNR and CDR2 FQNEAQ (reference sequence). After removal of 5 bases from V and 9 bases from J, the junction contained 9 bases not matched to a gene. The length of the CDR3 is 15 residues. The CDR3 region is CASSLGGTGGWPQHF. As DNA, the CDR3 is TGTGCCAGCAGCCTCGGAGGGACAGGGGGTTGGCCCCAGCATTTT.

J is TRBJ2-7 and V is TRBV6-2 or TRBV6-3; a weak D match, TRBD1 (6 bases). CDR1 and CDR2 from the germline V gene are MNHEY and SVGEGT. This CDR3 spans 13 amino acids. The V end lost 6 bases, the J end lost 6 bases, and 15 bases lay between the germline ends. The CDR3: CASRYRALGEQYF. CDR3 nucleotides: TGTGCCAGCAGGTACAGGGCCCTCGGCGAGCAGTACTTC.

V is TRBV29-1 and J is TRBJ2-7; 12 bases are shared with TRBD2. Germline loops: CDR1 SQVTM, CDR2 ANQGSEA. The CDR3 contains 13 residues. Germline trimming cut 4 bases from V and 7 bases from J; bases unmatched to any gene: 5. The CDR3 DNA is TGCAGCGTTGTACCTAGCGGGAGGGGGGAGCAGTACTTC. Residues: CSVVPSGRGEQYF.